The 8 T cell receptor beta chains below all came from one sample that was sequenced in a study of T-cell reconstitution after alpha-beta-depleted transplantation in children (dated by TCRdb to 2016 to 2017). The protocol used for the library was PCR. For sequencing, an Illumina HiSeq 2500 was employed. TCR library preparation used molecular barcoding, with unique molecular identifiers applied to normalize quantification of the TCRbeta repertoire. TCRdb reanalyzed the raw reads on its own, using fastp at Q25 for trimming and MiXCR for clone calling, and kept in-frame beta chains. Merged by CDR3 protein, the rows form single entries marked with the most common genes and DNA. Recorded for this sample are hundreds of thousands of distinct CDR3 sequences; approximately 16% of them occurred a single time. The ten biggest clones cover approximately 1% of the sample. Specimen: PBMCs from the stem cell graft donor, collected from the stem cell graft. These receptor sequences come from a human donor who donated a stem cell graft to a child with acute myeloid leukemia.

The CDR3 protein is CASSLEAPGVGTDTQYF. The CDR3 region has the DNA TGTGCCAGCAGTTTAGAAGCACCTGGCGTCGGCACAGATACGCAGTATTTT. V usage is TRBV12-3 or TRBV12-4 and J usage is TRBJ2-3, with unresolved D. The CDR3 consists of 17 residues. The V end lost 1 base, the J end lost 1 base, and 15 bases lay between the germline ends.

This chain joins TRBV11-2 and TRBJ1-1, with D maybe TRBD1 (5 bases). The CDR3 has 13 amino acids. Trimming removed 4 bases from V and 5 bases from J, with 11 bases in between. Germline V gives CDR1 SGHAT, CDR2 FQNNGV. CDR3 sequence: CASSYTQGTEAFF. The CDR3 DNA sequence: TGTGCCAGCAGCTACACTCAGGGTACTGAAGCTTTCTTT.

The gene calls are TRBV6-2 or TRBV6-3 and TRBJ2-1; D not certain. This CDR3 spans 14 amino acids. Germline V gene sequence: CDR1 MNHEY, CDR2 SVGEGT. The V end lost 6 bases, the J end lost 4 bases, and 13 bases lay between the germline ends. The CDR3 nucleotides are TGTGCCAGCAGACAGCGAAAGGGATACAATGAGCAGTTCTTC. It codes for CASRQRKGYNEQFF.

This clonotype was counted ten times or more. The V and J genes are TRBV7-9 and TRBJ2-1; a weak D match, TRBD1 (5 bases). This CDR3 has 16 amino acids. V was shortened by 3 bases and J by 5 bases, with 17 bases between the two germline ends. The V gene's germline CDR1 is SEHNR and CDR2 FQNEAQ (reference sequence). The CDR3, as DNA: TGTGCCAGCAGCTTGATATGGGTTGGGGCGGACAATGAGCAGTTCTTC. Protein product: CASSLIWVGADNEQFF.

This clonotype was seen ten or more times. This sequence joins TRBV29-1 and TRBJ1-1; 7 positions match TRBD1. CDR1 and CDR2 from the germline V gene are SQVTM and ANQGSEA. The CDR3 loop spans 13 amino acids. Trimming cost V 7 bases and J 1 base; bases outside gene matches: 6. The CDR3 nucleotides read TGCAGCGGCGCCGGGACAGCGAACACTGAAGCTTTCTTT. Its protein is CSGAGTANTEAFF.

This clonotype was detected many times. As DNA, the CDR3 is TGTGCCAGCAGCGGACAGGAATCTAACTATGGCTACACCTTC. Translated, it gives CASSGQESNYGYTF. This chain links TRBV6-2 or TRBV6-3 with TRBJ1-2, with TRBD1 matching over 7 bases. Germline CDR1 MNHEY, CDR2 SVGEGT. This CDR3 has 14 amino acids. J lost 0 bases, V lost 6 bases, and 4 bases had no gene match.

This clonotype was recorded at least ten times. The V gene is TRBV15, the J gene TRBJ2-1; 7 bases line up with TRBD1. In germline, CDR1 is LNHNV, CDR2 YYDKDF (reference sequence). The CDR3 spans 16 residues. J gave up 0 bases and V 4 bases, and 6 bases lay outside the gene matches. CDR3 nucleotide sequence: TGTGCCACCAGCAACCGCCGGGACAGCTCCTACAATGAGCAGTTCTTC. It specifies CATSNRRDSSYNEQFF.

This clonotype came up a few times. The rearrangement links TRBV12-3 or TRBV12-4 to TRBJ2-4; weak D call: TRBD1 (5 bases). V lost 6 bases and J lost 0, with 15 bases in between. The CDR3 runs to 16 residues. CDR3 sequence reads: CASSFGADLAKNIQYF. CDR3 nucleotides: TGTGCCAGCAGCTTTGGGGCGGACCTAGCCAAAAACATTCAGTACTTC.